These 29 T cell receptor beta chains were sequenced from one sample in a study of shared clonotypes between healthy human individuals. Assay used: immunoSEQ multiplex PCR; TCRdb lists only in-frame clones, some missing. The table records approximately 980,000 clones, 60% to 85% of them present only once. The sequenced material came from memory CD4+ T cells sorted from blood. This sample's subset: CD45RA-negative fraction. These receptors were obtained from a man aged 18 to 29 in good health.

This sequence joins TRBV19 and TRBJ2-5, with 8 bases that match TRBD1. V was pared by 6 bases and J by 3 bases, with 6 bases of the junction left unmatched. CDR1 is LNHDA and CDR2 is SQIVND in the germline V gene (reference sequence). CDR3 length equals 14 residues. CDR3 loop: CASSPGQGKETQYF. The CDR3 DNA is TGTGCCAGTAGCCCCGGACAGGGAAAAGAGACCCAGTACTTC.

The chain employs TRBV7-9 and TRBJ1-2; TRBD1 aligns across 8 bases. Germline V gene data show CDR1 as SEHNR and CDR2 as FQNEAQ (reference sequence). This CDR3 is 13 amino acids long. Trimming cost V 2 bases and J 7 bases; bases outside gene matches: 3. CDR3 nucleotide sequence: TGTGCCAGCAGCTTAAGTGACAGGGGTGGCTACACCTTC. This gives the protein CASSLSDRGGYTF.

The chain joins TRBV5-1 to TRBJ2-3, with 15 nucleotides matching TRBD2. Trimming cost V 2 bases and J 4 bases; bases outside gene matches: 8. The CDR3 contains 18 residues. Germline V gives CDR1 SGHRS, CDR2 YFSETQ. The CDR3 region has the DNA TGCGCCAGCAGCTTAGGGACTAGCGGGAGGATAGGTGCAGATACGCAGTATTTT. It codes for CASSLGTSGRIGADTQYF. The variable domain in full, with the rest retrieved from reference TRBV5-1 and TRBJ2-3, is KAGVTQTPRYLIKTRGQQVTLSCSPISGHRSVSWYQQTPGQGLQFLFEYFSETQRNKGNFPGRFSGRQFSNSRSEMNVSTLELGDSALYLCASSLGTSGRIGADTQYFGPGTRLTVL.

The chain recombines TRBV4-3 with TRBJ1-5; TRBD1 matches at 7 bases. V dropped 0 bases and J dropped 6; count of bases not matched to a gene: 8. Per the germline V gene, CDR1 is LGHNA and CDR2 is YSLEER. This CDR3 is 16 amino acids long. CDR3 DNA sequence: TGCGCCAGCAGCCAAGAAGTAGGGGGCGAGGCTCAGCCCCAGCATTTT. As protein: CASSQEVGGEAQPQHF.

The rearrangement links TRBV29-1 to TRBJ1-3; 11 bases align to TRBD1. Per germline, CDR1 SQVTM and CDR2 ANQGSEA. The CDR3 is 14 amino acids. The ends lost 7 bases at V and 0 bases at J; junction bases unmatched: 2. The CDR3 DNA reads as TGCAGCGCTGGGACAGGGGGCTCTGGAAACACCATATATTTT. This encodes CSAGTGGSGNTIYF.

The chain is built from TRBV14 and TRBJ2-2; no firm D call. The CDR3 covers 13 residues. Germline assignment: CDR1 SGHDN and CDR2 FVKESK. Trimming stripped 7 bases from V and 4 bases from J, with 10 bases between. The CDR3 DNA is TGTGCCAGCACGGTAGCTGCCACCGGGGAGCTGTTTTTT. This translates into CASTVAATGELFF.

The chain links TRBV4-1 to TRBJ2-7; 8 bases fit TRBD2. This CDR3 is 16 amino acids long. Germline CDR1 and CDR2: MGHRA and YSYEKL. J gave up 0 bases and V 0 bases, and 4 bases lay outside the gene matches. The CDR3 reads CASSQDTGGSSYEQYF. The CDR3 DNA is TGCGCCAGCAGCCAAGATACGGGGGGGAGCTCCTACGAGCAGTACTTC.

The V gene is TRBV2, the J gene TRBJ1-1; D call uncertain. The CDR3 runs 11 residues. The V end lost 3 bases, the J end lost 11 bases, and 10 bases lay between the germline ends. CDR1 and CDR2 from the germline V gene are SNHLY and FYNNEI. CDR3 amino acids: CASSDTGNAFF. CDR3 nucleotides: TGTGCCAGCAGTGACACCGGGAATGCTTTCTTT.

Regarding this clone: Additional DNA sequences in this sample encode the identical CDR3. The rearrangement joins TRBV14 to TRBJ1-2, with D unclear. V gave up 0 bases and J gave up 3 bases, with 5 bases separating them. Germline CDR1 and CDR2: SGHDN and FVKESK. This CDR3 is built from 13 residues. The CDR3 sequence is CASSQDSYYGYTF. CDR3 DNA sequence: TGTGCCAGCAGCCAAGACAGCTACTATGGCTACACCTTC.

Comment on this clone: Distinct nucleotide sequences in the sample also encode this CDR3. This chain uses TRBV5-4 with TRBJ2-1, with D unresolved. The ends were cut back, 1 base at V and 5 bases at J, with 4 bases in the middle. This CDR3 is built from 12 residues. Germline V gene sequence: CDR1 SGHNT, CDR2 YYREEE (reference sequence). CDR3 in amino acids: CASSLPNNEQFF. In nucleotides, the CDR3 is TGTGCCAGCAGCTTGCCGAACAATGAGCAGTTCTTC.

At least ten counts were recorded for this clone. This rearrangement joins TRBV6-5 to TRBJ2-7; D remains unclear. The CDR3 is 14 residues long. Germline values: CDR1 MNHEY, CDR2 SVGAGI. Between the trimmed V and J ends, which lost 0 bases and 3 bases, there was a span of 9 bases. CDR3 nucleotide sequence: TGTGCCAGCAGTTACTCATGGACGGGCTACGAGCAGTACTTC. Its translation is CASSYSWTGYEQYF.

The chain employs TRBV7-2 and TRBJ2-3; D might be TRBD2 (5 bases). The V end was cut by 1 base, the J end by 8 bases, with 10 bases between. CDR1 and CDR2 from the germline V gene are SGHTA and FQGNSA. The CDR3 has 13 residues. The DNA for the CDR3 is TGTGCCAGCAGCTTAGAACCGGCGGGTACGCAGTATTTT. It codes for CASSLEPAGTQYF.

In nucleotides, the CDR3 is TGTGCCAGCAGTGCGGGAATGAACTCCTACAATGAGCAGTTCTTC. Its translation is CASSAGMNSYNEQFF. The genes are TRBV6-6 and TRBJ2-1, with a weak D call TRBD2 (6 bases). V lost 5 bases and J 0 bases, leaving 11 bases between the germline ends. This CDR3 spans 15 amino acids. Germline CDR1 MNHNY, CDR2 SVGAGI (reference sequence).

The chain uses TRBV7-9 and TRBJ2-3; 9 bases line up with TRBD2. The CDR3 is made up of 18 amino acids. Germline V CDR1 and CDR2: SEHNR, FQNEAQ (reference sequence). V shed 3 bases, J shed 1 base, and the junction held 11 bases outside the gene matches. CDR3 residues: CASSFPTSGYYRTDTQYF. The CDR3 nucleotides read TGTGCCAGCAGCTTCCCGACTAGCGGCTATTACCGCACAGATACGCAGTATTTT. The variable domain in full, with the rest retrieved from reference TRBV7-9 and TRBJ2-3, is DTGVSQNPRHKITKRGQNVTFRCDPISEHNRLYWYRQTLGQGPEFLTYFQNEAQLEKSRLLSDRFSAERPKGSFSTLEIQRTEQGDSAMYLCASSFPTSGYYRTDTQYFGPGTRLTVL.

With regard to this clone: Other DNA sequences in the sample encode the same CDR3. The V gene is TRBV9, the J gene TRBJ2-7; D remains unclear. The CDR3 spans 14 residues. Germline V gene lookup returns CDR1 SGDLS and CDR2 YYNGEE. V was shortened by 0 bases and J by 1 base, with 8 bases between the two germline ends. CDR3: CASSVEGTSYEQYF. CDR3 nucleotides: TGTGCCAGCAGCGTAGAGGGCACATCCTACGAGCAGTACTTC.

V is TRBV6-1 and J is TRBJ1-4; TRBD1 matches 7 bases. The CDR3 totals 15 residues. The V gene's germline CDR1 is MNHNS and CDR2 SASEGT. V dropped 8 bases and J dropped 3; count of bases not matched to a gene: 9. CDR3 DNA sequence: TGTGCCAGCGCTCGAGGACAGGCCCCTAATGAAAAACTGTTTTTT. Protein sequence: CASARGQAPNEKLFF.

The chain has TRBV6-1 and TRBJ1-2, with TRBD1 matching over 10 bases. The CDR3 totals 15 residues. The germline V gene has CDR1 MNHNS and CDR2 SASEGT. V lost 5 bases and J lost 5; bases outside the gene matches: 8. CDR3 sequence: CASSPGTGAGYGYTF. The CDR3, as DNA: TGTGCCAGCAGTCCCGGGACAGGGGCCGGGTATGGCTACACCTTC.

The chain is built from TRBV5-5 and TRBJ1-3; unclear D gene. The germline gives CDR1 SGHKS, CDR2 YYEKEE (reference sequence). The CDR3 is 14 residues long. The V and J ends lost 0 bases and 0 bases respectively, with 4 bases between them. The CDR3 DNA sequence: TGTGCCAGCAGCTTGGAAGGCTCTGGAAACACCATATATTTT. Translated: CASSLEGSGNTIYF.

The rearrangement links TRBV5-1 to TRBJ2-7, with D uncertain. The V and J ends lost 1 base and 6 bases respectively, with 17 bases between them. The CDR3 loop spans 15 amino acids. Germline CDR1 is SGHRS and CDR2 is YFSETQ. CDR3 DNA sequence: TGCGCCAGCAGCTTGCGCCGAGAGACCTGGGGCGAGCAGTACTTC. Its protein product is CASSLRRETWGEQYF.

This chain joins TRBV7-9 and TRBJ1-6; D gene ambiguous. The CDR3 runs 17 residues. From germline, CDR1 is SEHNR and CDR2 FQNEAQ (reference sequence). Trimming took off 6 bases at V and 0 bases at J, with 15 bases between the two ends. DNA for the CDR3: TGTGCCAGCAGTTCTGCCGGGCGTAGCTCCTATAATTCACCCCTCCACTTT. Its protein product is CASSSAGRSSYNSPLHF.

This chain joins TRBV18 and TRBJ1-5; D possibly corresponds to TRBD1 (6 bases). The CDR3 contains 14 residues. Trimming shortened V by 4 bases and J by 4 bases, and 11 bases separated the two germline ends. Germline CDR1 reads KGHSH; CDR2 reads LQKENI. The CDR3 loop is CASSLQGTNQPQHF. CDR3 coding DNA: TGTGCCAGCTCACTACAGGGTACGAATCAGCCCCAGCATTTT.

This clone has only a few counts. The chain has TRBV19 and TRBJ2-7, with TRBD2 matching 9 bases. CDR1 is LNHDA, CDR2 SQIVND, per germline (reference sequence). J gave up 3 bases and V 5 bases, and 8 bases lay outside the gene matches. This CDR3 is 15 amino acids long. The CDR3 nucleotides read TGTGCCAGTAGTGCCCGACTAGCGGACTACTACGAGCAGTACTTC. Translation gives CASSARLADYYEQYF.

Comment on this clone: Other DNA sequences in this sample translate to the same CDR3. The chain carries TRBV2 and TRBJ2-7; D might be TRBD1 (7 bases). Germline CDR1 is SNHLY and CDR2 is FYNNEI. V gave up 4 bases and J gave up 1 base, with 11 bases separating them. The CDR3 length is 14 residues. The CDR3 region has the DNA TGTGCCAGCAGTGTGGCAGGGGGGTCCTACGAGCAGTACTTC. As protein: CASSVAGGSYEQYF.

V and J are TRBV7-9 and TRBJ1-1; D uncertain. V gave up 5 bases and J gave up 1 base, with 8 bases separating them. There are 13 residues in the CDR3. Germline loops: CDR1 SEHNR, CDR2 FQNEAQ (reference sequence). CDR3 protein: CASSATENTEAFF. For the CDR3, the DNA is TGTGCCAGCAGCGCCACAGAGAACACTGAAGCTTTCTTT.

The genes are TRBV6-5 and TRBJ1-5, with D uncertain. This CDR3 spans 15 amino acids. The germline V gene encodes CDR1 MNHEY and CDR2 SVGAGI. V was shortened by 7 bases and J by 0 bases, with 13 bases between the two germline ends. The CDR3 loop is CASIPWGSSNQPQHF. CDR3 nucleotide sequence: TGTGCCAGCATCCCATGGGGATCTAGCAATCAGCCCCAGCATTTT.

This chain links TRBV12-5 with TRBJ2-6; no reliable D call. The CDR3 has 15 amino acids. V shed 7 bases and J shed 0 bases, with 10 bases lying between them. Germline V gene data show CDR1 as LGHNT and CDR2 as FRNRAP. This CDR3 is CASAAGNSGANVLTF. The CDR3 coding sequence is TGTGCTAGTGCCGCAGGTAACTCTGGGGCCAACGTCCTGACTTTC.

This clone occurred many times. The sample carries other DNA sequences with the same CDR3. The V gene is TRBV5-6, the J gene TRBJ2-3; 9 nucleotides agree with TRBD2. The CDR3 contains 15 residues. In germline, CDR1 is SGHDT, CDR2 YYEEEE. The V segment lost 0 bases and the J segment 1 base; nucleotides outside the gene matches: 0. This CDR3 reads CASSLVAGGTDTQYF. For the CDR3, the DNA is TGTGCCAGCAGCTTGGTAGCGGGGGGCACAGATACGCAGTATTTT. The whole variable domain, remainder taken from reference TRBV5-6 and TRBJ2-3, is DAGVTQSPTHLIKTRGQQVTLRCSPKSGHDTVSWYQQALGQGPQFIFQYYEEEERQRGNFPDRFSGHQFPNYSSELNVNALLLGDSALYLCASSLVAGGTDTQYFGPGTRLTVL.

The chain employs TRBV5-6 and TRBJ2-7; D is perhaps TRBD1 (6 bases). The CDR3 sequence is 15 residues long. The V end lost 7 bases, the J end lost 2 bases, and 19 bases lay between the germline ends. CDR1 is SGHDT, CDR2 YYEEEE, per germline. The CDR3 DNA reads as TGTGCCAGCTCCTTCCCAGGGGCCCTCGCCTACGAGCAGTACTTC. This translates into CASSFPGALAYEQYF.

In its sample, this clone was seen a few times. The gene calls are TRBV19 and TRBJ2-2, with D tentatively TRBD2 (6 bases). The CDR3 has 15 residues. CDR1 LNHDA and CDR2 SQIVND come from the germline V gene (reference sequence). V was pared by 7 bases and J by 4 bases, with 16 bases between. The CDR3 reads CASKRGQGGTGELFF. The CDR3 DNA reads as TGTGCCAGTAAACGGGGCCAGGGAGGCACCGGGGAGCTGTTTTTT.